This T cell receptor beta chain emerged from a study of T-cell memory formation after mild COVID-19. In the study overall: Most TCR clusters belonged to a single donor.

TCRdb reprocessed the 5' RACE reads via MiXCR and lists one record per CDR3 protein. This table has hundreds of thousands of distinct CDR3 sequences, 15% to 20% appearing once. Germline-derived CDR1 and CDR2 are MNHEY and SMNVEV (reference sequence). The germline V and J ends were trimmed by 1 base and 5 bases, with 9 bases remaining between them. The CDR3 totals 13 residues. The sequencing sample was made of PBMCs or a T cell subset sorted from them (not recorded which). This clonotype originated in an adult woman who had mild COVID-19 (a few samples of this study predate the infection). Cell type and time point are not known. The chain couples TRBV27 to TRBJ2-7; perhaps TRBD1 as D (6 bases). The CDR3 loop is CASSLLGANEQYF. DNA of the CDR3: TGTGCCAGCAGTTTATTGGGGGCTAACGAGCAGTACTTC.